Shown below are 18 T cell receptor beta chains from a single sample sequenced in a study of T-cell reconstitution after alpha-beta-depleted transplantation in children. Preparation of the TCRbeta library used unique molecular identifiers. One entry per CDR3 protein results from TCRdb running MiXCR on the PCR reads. This sample has about 400,000 distinct CDR3 sequences, with around 16% found just once. Sequenced here: PBMCs, mostly from graft donor cells, sampled 360 days after TCRalphabeta/CD19-depleted stem cell transplant. These receptors all stem from a boy under two years old who had a stem cell transplant for Wiskott-Aldrich syndrome, so the T cells may come from the graft donor.

Only a few counts were recorded for this clonotype. The V and J genes are TRBV3-1 and TRBJ2-3; 7 bases fit TRBD1. Germline CDR1 is LGHDT and CDR2 is YNNKEL (reference sequence). CDR3 length equals 15 residues. Trimming took 6 bases from V and 0 from J; bases not matched to a gene: 6. CDR3 bases: TGTGCCAGCAGACCACAGGGGATTAGCACAGATACGCAGTATTTT. This sequence encodes CASRPQGISTDTQYF.

The V and J genes are TRBV12-3 or TRBV12-4 and TRBJ2-4; D may match TRBD1 or TRBD2 (5 bases each). The CDR3 sequence is 14 residues long. V was cut by 4 bases and J by 2 bases, with 9 bases left in between. This CDR3 reads CASSSGSPKNIQYF. CDR3 DNA: TGTGCCAGCAGTTCAGGGAGCCCCAAAAACATTCAGTACTTC.

This clonotype occurred a few times. The genes are TRBV7-9 and TRBJ2-7; 12 bases are a match to TRBD2. The germline V gene encodes CDR1 SEHNR and CDR2 FQNEAQ (reference sequence). The V and J ends lost 10 bases and 4 bases, in that order; junction bases with no gene match: 8. CDR3 length equals 14 residues. CDR3 sequence: CATPSGRAYYEQYF. The CDR3 DNA is TGTGCCACCCCTAGCGGGAGGGCGTATTACGAGCAGTACTTC.

This rearrangement joins TRBV6-5 to TRBJ2-7; weak D call: TRBD2 (7 bases). The germline V and J ends were trimmed by 2 bases and 0 bases, with 11 bases remaining between them. This CDR3 spans 15 amino acids. Germline loops: CDR1 MNHEY, CDR2 SVGAGI. CDR3 DNA sequence: TGTGCCAGCAGTTACGCCGGGGGGCCCTCCTACGAGCAGTACTTC. It is translated as CASSYAGGPSYEQYF.

There are a few counts of this clonotype. This sequence joins TRBV9 and TRBJ2-1; 12 nucleotides align to TRBD1. Germline V lookup: CDR1 SGDLS, CDR2 YYNGEE. The CDR3 runs to 17 residues. The trim removed 0 bases at V and 8 bases at J, leaving 9 bases unmatched. CDR3 sequence (DNA): TGTGCCAGCAGCGTAGCTACGGGACAGGGGGCTTCTCATGAGCAGTTCTTC. Translated: CASSVATGQGASHEQFF.

The chain has TRBV7-9 and TRBJ2-7; D might be TRBD1 (5 bases). CDR1 SEHNR and CDR2 FQNEAQ come from the germline V gene (reference sequence). The CDR3 covers 15 residues. Deletions cut 5 bases from V and 5 bases from J, with 19 bases between. The CDR3 DNA sequence: TGTGCCAGCAGCGTACATAGACAGCTGAACGACGAGCAGTACTTC. Encoded protein: CASSVHRQLNDEQYF.

This clonotype was counted only a few times. The V gene is TRBV24-1, the J gene TRBJ2-5; tentatively, D is TRBD1 or TRBD2 (5 bases each). The CDR3 has 17 residues. Trimming took 0 bases from V and 5 from J, leaving 18 bases between them. Germline values: CDR1 KGHDR, CDR2 SFDVKD. This CDR3 is CATSDLHGTAGQETQYF. The CDR3 DNA sequence: TGTGCCACCAGTGATTTGCATGGGACGGCGGGCCAGGAGACCCAGTACTTC.

This clonotype was picked up a small number of times. This chain uses TRBV24-1 with TRBJ2-5; a possible D gene is TRBD2 (5 bases). Trimming stripped 3 bases from V and 1 base from J, with 11 bases between. This CDR3 spans 15 amino acids. Germline CDR1 and CDR2: KGHDR and SFDVKD. The chain's CDR3 is CATSDRRTAQETQYF. CDR3 in DNA: TGTGCCACCAGTGATCGGAGGACGGCCCAAGAGACCCAGTACTTC.

The CDR3 sequence: CATSGIAGGAQFF. The DNA of the CDR3 is TGTGCCACCAGTGGGATAGCGGGGGGCGCCCAGTTCTTC. This chain joins TRBV24-1 and TRBJ2-1; 10 bases fit TRBD2. Germline V gene sequence: CDR1 KGHDR, CDR2 SFDVKD. The CDR3 totals 13 residues. V dropped 5 bases and J dropped 13; count of bases not matched to a gene: 7.

This clonotype was counted between two and nine times. The chain employs TRBV5-1 and TRBJ2-2; possibly TRBD1 for D (6 bases). Germline CDR1 SGHRS, CDR2 YFSETQ. The CDR3 has 16 amino acids. Deletions cut 4 bases from V and 4 bases from J, with 17 bases between. The CDR3 region is CASSTRTVVGTGELFF. The CDR3 DNA reads as TGCGCCAGCAGCACCCGGACAGTCGTTGGCACCGGGGAGCTGTTTTTT.

This clonotype has a handful of counts. The rearrangement uses TRBV7-8 and TRBJ2-3, with D tentatively TRBD1 (5 bases). Germline V gene data show CDR1 as SGHVS and CDR2 as FQNEAQ. V lost 5 bases and J 2 bases, leaving 29 bases between the germline ends. The CDR3 is made up of 20 amino acids. The CDR3 sequence: CASSPGHAQYGFGSTDTQYF. Here the CDR3 DNA reads TGTGCCAGCAGCCCTGGACACGCTCAGTACGGGTTTGGGTCCACAGATACGCAGTATTTT.

The chain carries TRBV12-3 or TRBV12-4 and TRBJ1-2, with no clear D. The V end lost 4 bases, the J end lost 6 bases, and 15 bases lay between the germline ends. The CDR3 is 14 residues long. In DNA, the CDR3 is TGTGCCAGCAGTTCCCTGCATATAGGGAATGGCTACACCTTC. Its translation is CASSSLHIGNGYTF.

The V and J genes are TRBV28 and TRBJ2-6, with D uncertain. V was shortened by 2 bases and J by 0 bases, with 5 bases between the two germline ends. The CDR3 has 15 amino acids. The germline V gene encodes CDR1 MDHEN and CDR2 SYDVKM. The CDR3 region has the DNA TGTGCCAGCAGTTTAACAGACTCTGGGGCCAACGTCCTGACTTTC. It specifies CASSLTDSGANVLTF.

This clonotype was picked up a small number of times. V is TRBV3-1 and J is TRBJ2-1; 10 nucleotides align to TRBD2. The junction had 10 bases not matched to a gene; V was cut back by 5 bases and J by 9 bases. The CDR3 extends over 15 amino acids. Germline CDR1 is LGHDT and CDR2 is YNNKEL (reference sequence). CDR3 region: CASSFPAGGLIEQFF. CDR3 coding DNA: TGTGCCAGCAGCTTCCCAGCGGGGGGGTTAATTGAGCAGTTCTTC.

V usage is TRBV5-1 and J usage is TRBJ2-1; 12 bases are a match to TRBD2. Germline CDR1 reads SGHRS; CDR2 reads YFSETQ. With V trimmed by 1 base and J by 7 bases, 15 bases remained unmatched. The CDR3 is 19 residues long. The CDR3 bases are TGCGCCAGCAGCTTGTTCCCCGCCCGACTAGCGGGAGATTGGAATGAGCAGTTCTTC. Its protein is CASSLFPARLAGDWNEQFF.

This clonotype was seen a few times. Mismatch with germline at one junction end may stem from a read error. CDR3 nucleotides: TGTGCCAGCAGTTTATTCCGGCGTTTC. Protein product: CASSLFRRF. V usage is TRBV12-3 or TRBV12-4 and J usage is TRBJ2-5; no reliable D call. The CDR3 consists of 9 residues.

This clonotype was seen only a few times. The chain links TRBV29-1 to TRBJ2-1, with TRBD2 matching 7 bases. The CDR3 sequence is 14 residues long. The J segment lost 7 bases and the V segment lost 7 bases, leaving 13 bases of the junction unmatched. Germline V gives CDR1 SQVTM, CDR2 ANQGSEA. The CDR3, as DNA: TGCAGCGAGAGCGGGAACCCCTGGGGAAATGAGCAGTTCTTC. This translates into CSESGNPWGNEQFF.

V is TRBV24-1 and J is TRBJ2-1, with TRBD1 matching over 7 bases. CDR1 KGHDR and CDR2 SFDVKD come from the germline V gene. The CDR3 is 15 amino acids. V lost 2 bases to trimming and J lost 5 bases; unmatched junction nucleotides: 5. Here the CDR3 DNA reads TGTGCCACCAGTGATTCTGGGACAGCAAACAATGAGCAGTTCTTC. This encodes CATSDSGTANNEQFF.